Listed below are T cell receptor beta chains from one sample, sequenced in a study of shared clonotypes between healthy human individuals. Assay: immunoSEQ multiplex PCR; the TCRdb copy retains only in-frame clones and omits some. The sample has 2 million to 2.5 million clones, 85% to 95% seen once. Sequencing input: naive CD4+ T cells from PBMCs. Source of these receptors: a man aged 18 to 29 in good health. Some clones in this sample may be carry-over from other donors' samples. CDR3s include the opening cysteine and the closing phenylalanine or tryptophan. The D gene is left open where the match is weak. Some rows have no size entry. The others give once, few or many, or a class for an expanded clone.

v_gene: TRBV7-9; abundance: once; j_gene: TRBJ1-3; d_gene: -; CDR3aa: CASRSDSYSGNTIYF; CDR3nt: TGTGCCAGCAGATCTGACAGTTACTCTGGAAACACCATATATTTT
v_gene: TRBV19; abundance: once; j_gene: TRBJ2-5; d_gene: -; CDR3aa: CASSIDSQETQYF; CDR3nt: TGTGCCAGTAGTATCGACAGCCAAGAGACCCAGTACTTC
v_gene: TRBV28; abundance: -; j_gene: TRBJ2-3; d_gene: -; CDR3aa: CASSQGGTDTQYF; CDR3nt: TGTGCCAGCAGTCAGGGCGGCACAGATACGCAGTATTTT
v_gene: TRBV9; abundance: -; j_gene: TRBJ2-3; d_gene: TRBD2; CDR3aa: CASSETASGGSDTQYF; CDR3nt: TGTGCCAGCAGCGAGACGGCTAGCGGGGGGTCAGATACGCAGTATTTT
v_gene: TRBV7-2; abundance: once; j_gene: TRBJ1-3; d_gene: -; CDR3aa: CASSLVVGAGNTIYF; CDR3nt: TGTGCCAGCAGCTTAGTCGTGGGGGCTGGAAACACCATATATTTT
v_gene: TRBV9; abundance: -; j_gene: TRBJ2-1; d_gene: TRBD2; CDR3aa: CASSVGGLAGAYNEQFF; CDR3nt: TGTGCCAGCAGCGTAGGGGGACTAGCGGGAGCATACAATGAGCAGTTCTTC
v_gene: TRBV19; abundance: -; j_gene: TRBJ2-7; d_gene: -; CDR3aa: CASSISGGGSSYEQYF; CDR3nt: TGTGCCAGTAGTATAAGCGGAGGGGGCAGTTCCTACGAGCAGTACTTC
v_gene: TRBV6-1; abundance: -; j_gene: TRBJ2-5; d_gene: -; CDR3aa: CASSTQTGRQETQYF; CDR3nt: TGTGCCAGCAGTACCCAGACAGGCCGCCAAGAGACCCAGTACTTC
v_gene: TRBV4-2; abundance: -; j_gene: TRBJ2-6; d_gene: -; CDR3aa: CASSLGQGRSNVLTF; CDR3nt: TGTGCCAGCAGCTTGGGTCAGGGGCGGTCCAACGTCCTGACTTTC
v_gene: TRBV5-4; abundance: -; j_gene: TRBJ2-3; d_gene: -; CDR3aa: CASTGQGPDTQYF; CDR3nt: TGTGCCAGCACAGGGCAGGGGCCCGATACGCAGTATTTT
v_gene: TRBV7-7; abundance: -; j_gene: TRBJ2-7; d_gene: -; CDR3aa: CASSSLPTEEQYF; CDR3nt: TGTGCCAGCAGCAGCCTCCCGACTGAGGAGCAGTACTTC
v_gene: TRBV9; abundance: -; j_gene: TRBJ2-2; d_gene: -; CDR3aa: CASSPEGAGRGTGELFF; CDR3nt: TGTGCCAGCAGCCCCGAGGGGGCGGGGCGCGGCACCGGGGAGCTGTTTTTT
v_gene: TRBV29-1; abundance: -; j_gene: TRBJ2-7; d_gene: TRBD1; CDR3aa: CSVARTGPTEQYF; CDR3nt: TGCAGCGTGGCGCGGACAGGCCCAACCGAGCAGTACTTC
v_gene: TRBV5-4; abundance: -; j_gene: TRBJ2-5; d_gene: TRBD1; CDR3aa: CASSPRTGEETQYF; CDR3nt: TGTGCCAGCAGCCCGCGGACAGGGGAAGAGACCCAGTACTTC
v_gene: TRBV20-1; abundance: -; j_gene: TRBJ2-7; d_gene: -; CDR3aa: CSAASSYEQYF; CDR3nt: TGCAGTGCCGCGTCCTCCTACGAGCAGTACTTC
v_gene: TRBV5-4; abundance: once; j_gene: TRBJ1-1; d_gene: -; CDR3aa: CASSLGRRNTEAFF; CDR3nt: TGTGCCAGCAGCCTGGGACGGAGGAACACTGAAGCTTTCTTT
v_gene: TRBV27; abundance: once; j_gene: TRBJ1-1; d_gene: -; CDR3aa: CASSLSPPVWGTEAFF; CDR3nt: TGTGCCAGCAGTTTATCACCCCCGGTATGGGGCACTGAAGCTTTCTTT
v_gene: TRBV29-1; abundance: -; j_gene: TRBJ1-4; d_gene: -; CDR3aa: CSGQVSTNEKLFF; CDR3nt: TGCAGCGGCCAGGTGTCAACTAATGAAAAACTGTTTTTT
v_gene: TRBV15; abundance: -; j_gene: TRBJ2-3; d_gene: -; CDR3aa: CATAGGTDTQYF; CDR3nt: TGTGCCACCGCGGGTGGGACAGATACGCAGTATTTT
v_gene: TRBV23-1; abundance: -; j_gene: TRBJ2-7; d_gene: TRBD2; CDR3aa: CASSQSGGDEIAGEVYEQYF; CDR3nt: TGCGCCAGCAGTCAATCGGGGGGCGACGAGATAGCGGGAGAAGTCTACGAGCAGTACTTC
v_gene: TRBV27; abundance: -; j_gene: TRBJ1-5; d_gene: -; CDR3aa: CASSLSGGRIQPQHF; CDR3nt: TGTGCCAGCAGTTTAAGTGGGGGGCGTATTCAGCCCCAGCATTTT
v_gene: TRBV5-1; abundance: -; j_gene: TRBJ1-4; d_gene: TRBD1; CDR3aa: CASSLQQGAATNEKLFF; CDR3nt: TGCGCCAGCAGCTTACAACAGGGGGCGGCAACTAATGAAAAACTGTTTTTT
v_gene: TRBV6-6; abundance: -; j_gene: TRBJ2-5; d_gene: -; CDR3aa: CASSYGPGRRGETQYF; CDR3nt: TGTGCCAGCAGTTATGGTCCTGGCCGGAGGGGAGAGACCCAGTACTTC
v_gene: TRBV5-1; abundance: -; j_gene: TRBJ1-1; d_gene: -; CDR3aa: CASSLGWGRKNTEAFF; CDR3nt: TGCGCCAGCAGCTTAGGGTGGGGCAGAAAGAACACTGAAGCTTTCTTT
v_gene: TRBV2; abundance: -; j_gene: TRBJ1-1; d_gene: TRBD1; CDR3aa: CASSSRGQNTEAFF; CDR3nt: TGTGCCAGCAGTAGCAGGGGGCAGAACACTGAAGCTTTCTTT
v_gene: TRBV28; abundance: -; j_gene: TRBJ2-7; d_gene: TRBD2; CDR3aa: CASSFAREGSHEQYF; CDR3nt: TGTGCCAGCAGTTTTGCGCGGGAGGGATCCCACGAGCAGTACTTC
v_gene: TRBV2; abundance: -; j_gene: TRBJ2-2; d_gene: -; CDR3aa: CASSRDTGELFF; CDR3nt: TGTGCCAGCAGCAGAGACACCGGGGAGCTGTTTTTT
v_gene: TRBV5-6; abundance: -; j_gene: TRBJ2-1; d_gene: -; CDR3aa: CASSLKRSSSYNEQFF; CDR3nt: TGTGCCAGCAGCTTGAAGCGCAGTAGCTCCTACAATGAGCAGTTCTTC
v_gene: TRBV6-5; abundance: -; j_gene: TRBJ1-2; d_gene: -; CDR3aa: CASSPMTLGDYGYTF; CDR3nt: TGTGCCAGCAGCCCTATGACCCTCGGGGACTATGGCTACACCTTC
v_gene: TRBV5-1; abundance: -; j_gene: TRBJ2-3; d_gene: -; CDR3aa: CASSLGQESDTQYF; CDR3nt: TGCGCCAGCAGCTTGGGACAGGAGAGCGATACGCAGTATTTT
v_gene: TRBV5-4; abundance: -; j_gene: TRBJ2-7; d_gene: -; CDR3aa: CASSLVGTTYEQYF; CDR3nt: TGTGCCAGCAGCTTAGTGGGTACTACCTACGAGCAGTACTTC
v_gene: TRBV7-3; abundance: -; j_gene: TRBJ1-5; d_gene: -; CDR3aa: CASSLSSHQPQHF; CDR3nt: TGTGCCAGCAGCTTAAGCAGTCATCAGCCCCAGCATTTT
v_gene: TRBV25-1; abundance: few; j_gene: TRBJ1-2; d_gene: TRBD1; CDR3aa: CASSARDRAGYTF; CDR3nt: TGTGCCAGCAGTGCTCGGGACAGGGCTGGCTACACCTTC
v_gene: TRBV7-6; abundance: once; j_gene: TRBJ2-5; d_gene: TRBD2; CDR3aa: CASSLILSAGLQETQYF; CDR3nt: TGTGCCAGCAGCTTAATTCTGTCTGCGGGACTACAAGAGACCCAGTACTTC
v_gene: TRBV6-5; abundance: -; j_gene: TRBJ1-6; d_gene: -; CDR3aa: CASSYNKNSPLHF; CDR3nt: TGTGCCAGCAGTTACAACAAGAATTCACCCCTCCACTTT